Ten or more counts support the clone carrying this T cell receptor (beta chain). Its antigen is unidentified. The data were taken from a study of T cell repertoires in cytomegalovirus infection. Study as a whole: Public TCR beta signature analysis indicated the presence of both CMV infection and matching HLA type. Findings and limits, study-wide: Individuals carrying CMV plus the relevant HLA were identified by cumulative frequency of public TCR beta families.

The V and J ends lost 7 bases and 5 bases respectively, with 17 bases between them. The length of the CDR3 is 15 residues. Germline CDR1 reads LNHDA; CDR2 reads SQIVND (reference sequence). TCRdb re-called the reads through MiXCR, storing one row per CDR3 protein. The repertoire holds a few hundred thousand distinct CDR3 sequences, with 9.1% as singletons. Sequencing was performed on PBMCs. The clonotype was recovered from a human donor in good health (CMV status not recorded). Some clones in this sample may be carry-over from other donors' samples. The genes are TRBV19 and TRBJ1-4, with TRBD1 as a possible D gene (5 bases). The CDR3 sequence is CASKQGPISNEKLFF. The CDR3 nucleotides are TGTGCCAGTAAGCAGGGTCCCATTTCCAATGAAAAACTGTTTTTT.